This T cell receptor (beta chain) stems from a study of breast tumors, draining lymph nodes, adjacent tissues. General study findings and limits: Luminal-like breast cancer showed significantly greater tumor-nontumor repertoire similarity than basal-like breast cancer did. Tumors had less TCR diversity than lymph nodes, more than nontumor tissue. Tumor T cell lymph node origin was a supported hypothesis, not proven. The data were judged consistent with most tumor T cells coming from lymph node and expanding in tumor.

A single record per CDR3 protein comes from TCRdb applying MiXCR to the multiplex PCR reads. Among under 300,000 distinct CDR3 sequences listed, less than 40% were seen once. This clonotype has only a few counts. Its antigen is unidentified. The lymph nodes were axillary draining lymph nodes from breast cancer patients. The CDR3 has 15 amino acids. Trimming removed 2 bases from V and 10 bases from J; junction bases left unmatched: 10. Per germline, CDR1 SGHTA and CDR2 FQGNSA. The sequence was obtained from a female donor with breast cancer. Some clones in this sample may be carry-over from other donors' samples. The chain employs TRBV7-2 and TRBJ2-1; 8 nucleotides match TRBD2. Sequences were obtained from axillary lymph node tissue. The CDR3 nucleotides are TGTGCCAGCAGCTTAAGCGGGAGTACAGTCAACGAGCAGTTCTTC. This encodes CASSLSGSTVNEQFF.